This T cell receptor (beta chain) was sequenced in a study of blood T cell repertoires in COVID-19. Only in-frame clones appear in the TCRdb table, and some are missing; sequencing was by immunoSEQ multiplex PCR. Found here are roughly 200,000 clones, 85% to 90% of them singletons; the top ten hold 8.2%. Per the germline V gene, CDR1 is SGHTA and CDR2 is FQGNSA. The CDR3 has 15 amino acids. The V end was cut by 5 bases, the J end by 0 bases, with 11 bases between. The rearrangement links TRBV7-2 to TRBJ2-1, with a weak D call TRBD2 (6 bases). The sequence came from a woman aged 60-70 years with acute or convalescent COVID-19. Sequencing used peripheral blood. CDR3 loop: CASSRDLSSYNEQFF. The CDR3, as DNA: TGTGCCAGCAGCCGGGACTTAAGCTCCTACAATGAGCAGTTCTTC. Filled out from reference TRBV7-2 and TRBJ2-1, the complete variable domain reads GAGVSQSPSNKVTEKGKDVELRCDPISGHTALYWYRQSLGQGLEFLIYFQGNSAPDKSGLPSDRFSAERTGGSVSTLTIQRTQQEDSAVYLCASSRDLSSYNEQFFGPGTRLTVL.